Listed below are T cell receptor beta chains from one sample, sequenced in a study of response to subunit inactivated influenza vaccine. TCRdb re-called the RT-PCR reads with MiXCR, one entry per CDR3 protein. This sample has hundreds of thousands of distinct CDR3 sequences, with 6% to 9% found just once. The sample here was PBMCs from blood, taken around 25 months after vaccination. The receptors were gathered from a man between 50 and 70 years old who received an inactivated influenza vaccine. CDR3s include the opening cysteine and the closing phenylalanine or tryptophan. A D gene is named only where the DNA matches it firmly. The size of a clone is reported for some rows only, either as once, few or many, or as a class for expanded clones.

v_call,j_call,d_call,clone_size,cdr3_nt,cdr3_aa
TRBV9,TRBJ2-1,NA,few,TGTGCCAGCAGCCCCCGGGGAATGTACAATGAGCAGTTCTTC,CASSPRGMYNEQFF
TRBV28,TRBJ1-1,NA,few,TGTGCCAGCAGTTTCCTACTTAGTCGGAACACTGAAGCTTTCTTT,CASSFLLSRNTEAFF
TRBV7-7,TRBJ2-3,TRBD2,NA,TGTGCCAGCAGCCCCGGACTAGCCCCGGGCACAGATACGCAGTATTTT,CASSPGLAPGTDTQYF
TRBV15,TRBJ2-2,TRBD2,NA,TGTGCCACCAGCAGAGAGACTAGCGGGGAGGGCGGGGAGCTGTTTTTT,CATSRETSGEGGELFF
TRBV28,TRBJ2-1,NA,many,TGTGCCAGCAGTTCCCCCACAGGCATTAATGAGCAGTTCTTC,CASSSPTGINEQFF
TRBV7-9,TRBJ1-6,NA,few,TGTGCCAGCAGCTTAGACGGATTTTGGGCCCTCCACTTT,CASSLDGFWALHF
TRBV7-3,TRBJ2-1,TRBD2,NA,TGTGCCAGCAGCCTGACTAGCGGGAGGGCAAGCTCCTACAATGAGCAGTTCTTC,CASSLTSGRASSYNEQFF
TRBV29-1,TRBJ1-1,NA,NA,TGCAGCGTTCTCCTTCAGATGAACACTGAAGCTTTCTTT,CSVLLQMNTEAFF
TRBV5-1,TRBJ2-7,NA,few,TGCGCCAGCAGATGGACCTCGGGGCTCTACGAGCAGTACTTC,CASRWTSGLYEQYF
TRBV20-1,TRBJ2-5,NA,few,TGCAGTGCTAGAGCTCAGGGAGTAGTGGAGACCCAGTACTTC,CSARAQGVVETQYF
TRBV10-3,TRBJ2-7,NA,few,TGTGCCACCACACGGGACTTGGGGGAGCAGTACTTC,CATTRDLGEQYF
TRBV7-2,TRBJ2-2,NA,NA,TGTGCCAGCAGAAAAAACGGGAGAACCGGGGAGCTGTTTTTT,CASRKNGRTGELFF
TRBV28,TRBJ2-7,NA,many,TGTGCCAGCAGTTTCGCACAGGGCAGATACGAGCAGTACTTC,CASSFAQGRYEQYF
TRBV5-4,TRBJ2-1,NA,NA,TGTGCCAGCAGCGAGAAGAACAATGAGCAGTTCTTC,CASSEKNNEQFF
TRBV6-5,TRBJ2-1,NA,NA,TGTGCCAGCAGTTACAGGGGGTTTGTGGTTGAGAATGAGCAGTTCTTC,CASSYRGFVVENEQFF
TRBV28,TRBJ1-2,NA,many,TGTGCCAGCAGTCCAGGCCAGACTTTGGATAGTCCCTATGGCTACACCTTC,CASSPGQTLDSPYGYTF
TRBV5-1,TRBJ2-2,NA,few,TGCGCCAGCAGCTTGGACAGGGCCGGCGGGGAGCTGTTTTTT,CASSLDRAGGELFF
TRBV5-6,TRBJ2-1,NA,many,TGTGCCAGCAGCTTGGGGGGTAGGCAGTTCTTC,CASSLGGRQFF
TRBV20-1,TRBJ1-5,NA,many,TGCAGTGCCCAGAGTTCAGGGGCTAACGGGCCCCAGCATTTT,CSAQSSGANGPQHF
TRBV6-1,TRBJ1-5,NA,many,TGTGCCAGCAGTGAATTTGCCGTGACAGGACAGCCCCAGCATTTT,CASSEFAVTGQPQHF
TRBV13,TRBJ1-4,NA,few,TGTGCCAGCAGCTTAGCGGGACGACTGGCAACTAATGAAAAACTGTTTTTT,CASSLAGRLATNEKLFF
TRBV7-2,TRBJ2-5,TRBD2,many,TGTGCCAGCAAGAGCGGGGTCCAAGAGACCCAGTACTTC,CASKSGVQETQYF
TRBV4-3,TRBJ1-2,NA,many,TGCGCCAGCAGCCAAGATAGGAGGGAGGCCTATGGCTACACCTTC,CASSQDRREAYGYTF
TRBV2,TRBJ2-2,TRBD1,NA,TGTGCCAGCAGTCTTTCCGGGACAGGGGTGGCCGGGGAGCTGTTTTTT,CASSLSGTGVAGELFF
TRBV3-1,TRBJ2-7,NA,many,TGTGCCAGCAGCCTACCTTCCTCCTACGAGCAGTACTTC,CASSLPSSYEQYF
TRBV29-1,TRBJ2-5,NA,many,TGCAGCGTGAGACCGTCTAGGGGTGTGGAGACCCAGTACTTC,CSVRPSRGVETQYF
TRBV7-8,TRBJ2-7,TRBD1,many,TGTGCCAGCAGCCGGACAGGGCGAGAGCAGTACTTC,CASSRTGREQYF
TRBV5-6,TRBJ2-2,TRBD2,few,TGTGCCAGCAGCTCGGCGGGTAGCGGGGTCCAGTTCACCGGGGAGCTGTTTTTT,CASSSAGSGVQFTGELFF
TRBV7-9,TRBJ2-1,NA,many,TGTGCCAGCAGCTTAAATGATGAGCAGTTCTTC,CASSLNDEQFF
TRBV7-2,TRBJ1-4,NA,many,TGTGCCAGCAGCCCACAAGCAACTAATGAAAAACTGTTTTTT,CASSPQATNEKLFF
TRBV5-1,TRBJ2-3,NA,many,TGCGCCAGCAGCTCGGGGCAGGGTTCAGATACGCAGTATTTT,CASSSGQGSDTQYF
TRBV5-1,TRBJ2-5,TRBD2,many,TGTGCCAGCAGTTTGGGGGGGAACCAAGAGACCCAGTACTTC,CASSLGGNQETQYF
TRBV7-8,TRBJ2-3,NA,NA,TGTGCCAGCAGCTTGACAGGAGGGCCGTCCGATACGCAGTATTTT,CASSLTGGPSDTQYF
TRBV4-2,TRBJ2-1,TRBD1,many,TGTGCCAGCAGCCAAGGGACAGGGATTAATGAGCAGTTCTTC,CASSQGTGINEQFF
TRBV4-1,TRBJ2-7,TRBD2,few,TGCGCCAGCAGCCAATATCTACTAGCGGGGAACTCCTACGAGCAGTACTTC,CASSQYLLAGNSYEQYF
TRBV10-3,TRBJ2-3,TRBD2,many,TGTGCCATCAGTGAGTCGCTTAGCGGGAATGGGGCAGATACGCAGTATTTT,CAISESLSGNGADTQYF
TRBV2,TRBJ2-3,TRBD1,NA,TGTGCCAGCAGTGCGACAAATACAGGGGGTGGCACAGATACGCAGTATTTT,CASSATNTGGGTDTQYF
TRBV5-1,TRBJ2-5,NA,NA,TGCGCCAGCAGCTTGGCCTGGGGGGCCCCTTCGTCTGAGACCCAGTACTTC,CASSLAWGAPSSETQYF
TRBV7-6,TRBJ2-1,TRBD2,few,TGTGCCAGCAGCCCCATAGCGGGAGGGCCCCCTAATGAGCAGTTCTTC,CASSPIAGGPPNEQFF
TRBV12-3/TRBV12-4,TRBJ2-3,NA,few,TGTGCCAGCAGTTTCGTAACCACAGATACGCAGTATTTT,CASSFVTTDTQYF
TRBV15,TRBJ2-7,NA,many,TGTGCCACCAGCAGAGACCGCGAGCAGTACTTC,CATSRDREQYF
TRBV3-1,TRBJ2-7,TRBD1,few,TGTGCCAGCAGCCGACCCGGGACAGGGGGCGAGCAGTACTTC,CASSRPGTGGEQYF
TRBV7-2,TRBJ2-7,TRBD2,NA,TGTGCCAGCAGCTCCAAAGGAGCGGGAGGGTCCTACGAGCAGTACTTC,CASSSKGAGGSYEQYF
TRBV30,TRBJ1-5,NA,few,TGTGCCTGGAGTATAACAGTCAATCAGCCCCAGCATTTT,CAWSITVNQPQHF
TRBV18,TRBJ1-3,NA,NA,TGTGCCAGCTCATCAACGTGGCGCTTCTCTGGAAACACCATATATTTT,CASSSTWRFSGNTIYF
TRBV12-3/TRBV12-4,TRBJ2-3,TRBD2,few,TGTGCCAGCAGGCTACAGGCGGGGGAGGGTACGCAGTATTTT,CASRLQAGEGTQYF
TRBV4-3,TRBJ2-7,NA,few,TGCGCCAGCAGCCAGGACGGCCTTTCCTACGAGCAGTACTTC,CASSQDGLSYEQYF
TRBV14,TRBJ2-2,NA,few,TGTGCCAGCAGCCAACAGGTCGGCACCGGGGAGCTGTTTTTT,CASSQQVGTGELFF
TRBV7-6,TRBJ2-5,NA,NA,TGTGCCAGCAGCTTACTTGCAGGTTCTTGGTTGGAGACCCAGTACTTC,CASSLLAGSWLETQYF
TRBV10-3,TRBJ2-1,NA,many,TGTGCCATCCGGGGGGCTTCCTACAATGAGCAGTTCTTC,CAIRGASYNEQFF
TRBV10-3,TRBJ2-1,NA,few,TGTGCCATCAGTGAGTTTAGCGGAAAAAACAATGAGCAGTTCTTC,CAISEFSGKNNEQFF
TRBV4-3,TRBJ2-3,NA,few,TGCGCCAGCAGCCGTGGGAAGGGGATGACAGATACGCAGTATTTT,CASSRGKGMTDTQYF
TRBV4-2,TRBJ1-3,NA,NA,TGTGCCAGCAGCCAAGATCCGACAGTCTCTGGAAACACCATATATTTT,CASSQDPTVSGNTIYF